The present entry profiles one T cell receptor (beta chain) with its context. The entry originates in a study of CD8 T cells in ankylosing spondylitis. This CDR3 is built from 16 residues. V gave up 6 bases and J gave up 3 bases, with 15 bases separating them. Germline loops: CDR1 SGHVS, CDR2 FQNEAQ. TCRdb ran MiXCR on the 5' RACE reads and lists one entry per CDR3 protein. Of under 200,000 distinct CDR3 sequences in the sample, 9.5% to 13% were seen once. This clonotype was obtained from a male donor with ankylosing spondylitis or in good health (not recorded which). The sample taken for sequencing was blood, either unsorted or a sorted T cell fraction (not recorded which). V is TRBV7-8 and J is TRBJ1-6; D ambiguous. CDR3 region: CASSHRADLYNSPLHF. CDR3 in DNA: TGTGCCAGCAGTCATAGAGCCGACCTCTATAATTCACCCCTCCACTTT.